The rows below give T cell receptor beta chains drawn from one sample of a study of blood T cell repertoires in COVID-19. The repertoire was sequenced with immunoSEQ multiplex PCR; TCRdb's copy has only in-frame clones and lacks some. The sample yields roughly 120,000 clones, over 70% seen once. Material: peripheral blood. The source is a man aged 45-65 years with acute or convalescent COVID-19. Each CDR3 is given with its conserved first and last residue.

V: TRBV10-1
J: TRBJ2-3
length: 13
CDR3: CASSEGSVRAQYF

V: TRBV19
J: TRBJ2-1
length: 17
CDR3: CASSIDRGGTGYNEQFF

V: TRBV5-1
J: TRBJ2-7
length: 19
CDR3: CASSLGGGDPRRGSYEQYF

V: TRBV5-1
J: TRBJ2-4
length: 15
CDR3: CASSSQTGVGNIQYF

V: TRBV7-3
J: TRBJ2-2
length: 12
CDR3: CASSPFSGELFF

V: TRBV5-4
J: TRBJ2-5
length: 17
CDR3: CASSPGLAGGPEETQYF

V: TRBV19
J: TRBJ1-2
length: 13
CDR3: CASSVDRTYGYTF

V: TRBV23-1
J: TRBJ1-1
length: 15
CDR3: CASSQSGTLNTEAFF

V: TRBV4-2
J: TRBJ1-1
length: 13
CDR3: CASSRPVGAEAFF

V: TRBV5-1
J: TRBJ2-1
length: 15
CDR3: CASSLRSGGSHEQFF

V: TRBV11-1
J: TRBJ1-1
length: 15
CDR3: CASSSGQGLNTEAFF

V: TRBV6-4
J: TRBJ2-3
length: 16
CDR3: CASSLGQGASTDTQYF

V: TRBV5-1
J: TRBJ1-2
length: 16
CDR3: CASSIGFGQGGDGYTF

V: TRBV5-1
J: TRBJ1-2
length: 15
CDR3: CASSVNRGGNYGYTF

V: TRBV30
J: TRBJ2-3
length: 14
CDR3: CAWSSTSGGYTQYF

V: TRBV5-1
J: TRBJ1-1
length: 15
CDR3: CASSPQAGSNTEAFF

V: TRBV24-1
J: TRBJ2-2
length: 13
CDR3: CATGGRVTGELFF

V: TRBV7-7
J: TRBJ2-7
length: 15
CDR3: CASRQIAGPHYEQYF

V: TRBV19
J: TRBJ1-2
length: 15
CDR3: CASSIRGEERIGYTF

V: TRBV2
J: TRBJ2-7
length: 14
CDR3: CASSYRDRAYEQYF

V: TRBV3-1/TRBV3-2
J: TRBJ2-5
length: 16
CDR3: CASSRRQGARGETQYF

V: TRBV24-1
J: TRBJ1-5
length: 16
CDR3: CATSGDRGLGNQPQHF

V: TRBV3-1/TRBV3-2
J: TRBJ1-3
length: 14
CDR3: CASSQAGSGNTIYF

V: TRBV4-1
J: TRBJ1-1
length: 15
CDR3: CASSPPGQMNTEAFF

V: TRBV7-6
J: TRBJ1-3
length: 16
CDR3: CASSSYDRASGNTIYF

V: TRBV27
J: TRBJ2-7
length: 13
CDR3: CASSFRVSYEQYF

V: TRBV7-3
J: TRBJ2-1
length: 13
CDR3: CASSLHSFNEQFF

V: TRBV24-1
J: TRBJ1-2
length: 12
CDR3: CATSETDYGYTF

V: TRBV3-1/TRBV3-2
J: TRBJ1-5
length: 16
CDR3: CASSRSGGPSNQPQHF

V: TRBV24-1
J: TRBJ2-5
length: 13
CDR3: CATSDTGQETQYF

V: TRBV5-1
J: TRBJ2-3
length: 16
CDR3: CASSLEAGGSTDTQYF

V: TRBV5-1
J: TRBJ2-2
length: 15
CDR3: CASSADRVNTGELFF

V: TRBV2
J: TRBJ2-5
length: 14
CDR3: CASSGDRVKETQYF

V: TRBV10-3
J: TRBJ1-2
length: 14
CDR3: CAISESVSGFGYTF

V: TRBV9
J: TRBJ2-3
length: 14
CDR3: CASSVETWGGTQYF

V: TRBV2
J: TRBJ1-3
length: 12
CDR3: CASSDRGLTIYF

V: TRBV27
J: TRBJ1-4
length: 15
CDR3: CASSLMGQGNEKLFF

V: TRBV3-1/TRBV3-2
J: TRBJ1-5
length: 13
CDR3: CASSSTGGQPQHF

V: TRBV11-3
J: TRBJ1-5
length: 17
CDR3: CASSLDQGQGTNQPQHF

V: TRBV2
J: TRBJ2-3
length: 16
CDR3: CASSEGGGARTDTQYF

V: TRBV5-4
J: TRBJ1-2
length: 16
CDR3: CASSSGGRGVTYGYTF

V: TRBV6-5
J: TRBJ2-7
length: 14
CDR3: CASSRQDQGNEQYF

V: TRBV4-1
J: TRBJ1-5
length: 16
CDR3: CASSLHTTRGDQPQHF

V: TRBV20-1
J: TRBJ2-3
length: 16
CDR3: CSASLTSGGQADTQYF

V: TRBV2
J: TRBJ2-7
length: 14
CDR3: CASSDEQGAYEQYF

V: TRBV6-6
J: TRBJ1-1
length: 12
CDR3: CASSRTSPEAFF

V: TRBV7-3
J: TRBJ1-1
length: 14
CDR3: CASSLVGRGTEAFF

V: TRBV4-1
J: TRBJ1-2
length: 16
CDR3: CASSPPLGTAEHGYTF

V: TRBV12-5
J: TRBJ1-1
length: 15
CDR3: CASGSLGGKNTEAFF

V: TRBV28
J: TRBJ2-7
length: 15
CDR3: CASSNPEGARYEQYF

V: TRBV6-1
J: TRBJ1-6
length: 16
CDR3: CASSDRRFSYNSPLHF

V: TRBV6-5
J: TRBJ2-1
length: 16
CDR3: CASSYSSGALYNEQFF

V: TRBV2
J: TRBJ1-5
length: 18
CDR3: CASSEASRGRTVGQPQHF

V: TRBV30
J: TRBJ1-2
length: 14
CDR3: CAWSRTGSNYGYTF

V: TRBV3-1/TRBV3-2
J: TRBJ2-3
length: 15
CDR3: CASSHTSGGLDTQYF